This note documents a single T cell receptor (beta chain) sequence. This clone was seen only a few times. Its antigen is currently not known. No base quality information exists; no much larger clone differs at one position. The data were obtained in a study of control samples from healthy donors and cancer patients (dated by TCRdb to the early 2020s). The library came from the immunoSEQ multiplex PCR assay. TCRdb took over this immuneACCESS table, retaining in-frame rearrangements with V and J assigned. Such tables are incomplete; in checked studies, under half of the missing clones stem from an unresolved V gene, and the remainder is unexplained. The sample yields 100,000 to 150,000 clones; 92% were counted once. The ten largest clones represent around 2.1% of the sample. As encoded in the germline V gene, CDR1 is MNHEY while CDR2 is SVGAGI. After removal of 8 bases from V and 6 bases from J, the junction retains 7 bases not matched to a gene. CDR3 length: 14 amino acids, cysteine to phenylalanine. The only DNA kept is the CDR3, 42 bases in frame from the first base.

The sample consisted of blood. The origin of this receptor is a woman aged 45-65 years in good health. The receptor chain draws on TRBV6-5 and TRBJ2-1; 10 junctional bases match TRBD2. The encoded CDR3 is CASFTSGTSNEQFF. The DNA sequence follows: TGTGCCAGCTTTACTAGCGGGACAAGCAATGAGCAGTTCTTC.